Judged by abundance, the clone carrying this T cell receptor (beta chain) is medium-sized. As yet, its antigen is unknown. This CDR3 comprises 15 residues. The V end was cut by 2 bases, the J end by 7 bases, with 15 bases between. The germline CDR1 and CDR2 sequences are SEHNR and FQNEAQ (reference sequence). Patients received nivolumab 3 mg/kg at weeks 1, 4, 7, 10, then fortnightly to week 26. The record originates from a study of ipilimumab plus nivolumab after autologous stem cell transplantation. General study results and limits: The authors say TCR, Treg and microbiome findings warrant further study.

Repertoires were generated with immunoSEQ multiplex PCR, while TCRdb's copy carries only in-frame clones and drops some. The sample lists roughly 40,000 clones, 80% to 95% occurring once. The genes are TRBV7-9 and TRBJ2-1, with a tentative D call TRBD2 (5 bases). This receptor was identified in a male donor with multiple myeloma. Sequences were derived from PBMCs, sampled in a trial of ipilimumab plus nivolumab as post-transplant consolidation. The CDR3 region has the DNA TGTGCCAGCAGCTTACTGGAAGATAGAGGGAATGAGCAGTTCTTC. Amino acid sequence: CASSLLEDRGNEQFF.